The subject of this entry is one T cell receptor (beta chain). This entry comes from a study of blood T cell repertoires in COVID-19. Looked up from germline, CDR1 is KGHDR and CDR2 is SFDVKD. Deletions cut 5 bases from V and 8 bases from J, with 14 bases between. This CDR3 is built from 13 residues. Sequenced by immunoSEQ multiplex PCR; TCRdb stores in-frame clones only, minus some. The data show about 49,000 clones, with 81% seen just once and 20% to 25% held by the top ten. What was sequenced was peripheral blood. V gene TRBV24-1 combines with J gene TRBJ1-2; D uncertain. The origin of this receptor is a woman older than 75 with COVID-19, enrolled during active disease. The DNA of the CDR3 is TGTGCCACCAGTGCCCAGCAAGCAGGAGGCTACACCTTC. Encoded protein: CATSAQQAGGYTF.